The 13 T cell receptor beta chains in this list originate from one sample, sequenced in a study of CD8+ T cells in alopecia areata. Alopecia areata patients gave lesional scalp punch biopsies and peripheral blood samples. The authors extracted RNA and reverse transcribed it into cDNA as the sequencing template. Data came from immunoSEQ multiplex PCR; TCRdb stores just in-frame clones and leaves some out. The profile shows about 12,000 clones, approximately 61% of them singletons. Sequenced input: skin. These receptor sequences come from a human donor with alopecia areata.

Remarks on this clone: Other DNA sequences in the sample encode the same CDR3. The chain recombines TRBV6-5 with TRBJ2-7, with 9 bases matching TRBD1. J was trimmed by 2 bases and V by 6 bases; bases with no gene match: 2. Germline CDR1 and CDR2: MNHEY and SVGAGI. The CDR3 is 13 residues long. The CDR3 region is CASRGQGTYEQYF. The CDR3 bases are TGTGCCAGCAGGGGACAGGGTACCTACGAGCAGTACTTC.

The rearrangement uses TRBV27 and TRBJ2-6; 7 positions match TRBD1. This CDR3 is 18 amino acids long. Germline CDR1 MNHEY, CDR2 SMNVEV (reference sequence). The trim removed 7 bases at V and 0 bases at J, leaving 12 bases unmatched. CDR3 coding DNA: TGTGCCAGCAATCCCTTGGGGACAGCCAGCTCTGGGGCCAACGTCCTGACTTTC. Its protein product is CASNPLGTASSGANVLTF. Drawing the rest from reference TRBV27 and TRBJ2-6, the complete variable domain is EAQVTQNPRYLITVTGKKLTVTCSQNMNHEYMSWYRQDPGLGLRQIYYSMNVEVTDKGDVPEGYKVSRKEKRNFPLILESPSPNQTSLYFCASNPLGTASSGANVLTFGAGSRLTVL.

The chain links TRBV7-6 to TRBJ2-2; D gene ambiguous. CDR1 SGHVS and CDR2 FNYEAQ come from the germline V gene. The CDR3 totals 17 residues. With 1 base removed from V and 0 bases from J, the gap between germline ends came to 12 bases. The CDR3, as DNA: TGTGCCAGCAGCTTAGGGCCTTGGCGGTCGAACACCGGGGAGCTGTTTTTT. Encoded protein: CASSLGPWRSNTGELFF.

This sequence joins TRBV6-5 and TRBJ2-2, with D maybe TRBD1 (5 bases). The ends were cut back, 0 bases at V and 0 bases at J, with 8 bases in the middle. The CDR3 totals 16 residues. Germline values: CDR1 MNHEY, CDR2 SVGAGI. The CDR3 protein is CASSYSDIPNTGELFF. The CDR3 nucleotides are TGTGCCAGCAGTTACTCGGACATACCGAACACCGGGGAGCTGTTTTTT.

Only a few counts were recorded for this clone. The chain couples TRBV4-1 to TRBJ2-7; 7 nucleotides align to TRBD2. Germline loops: CDR1 MGHRA, CDR2 YSYEKL. The CDR3 runs 15 residues. V shed 6 bases, J shed 4 bases, and the junction held 12 bases outside the gene matches. The CDR3 loop reads CASSRGGTGGYEQYF. The CDR3 region has the DNA TGCGCCAGCAGTCGAGGCGGGACGGGAGGATACGAGCAGTACTTC.

The sample holds a few counts of this clone. One end of the junction fails to match germline, which may point to a read error. The chain employs TRBV4-1 and TRBJ2-1, with a weak D call TRBD1 (6 bases). CDR3 size: 15 residues. The germline V gene encodes CDR1 MGHRA and CDR2 YSYEKL. The CDR3 nucleotides are TGTGCCACCCAGTCAACAGGGCTCTCCTACAATGAGCAGTTCTTC. Protein: CATQSTGLSYNEQFF.

The chain employs TRBV11-1 and TRBJ1-1, with a tentative D call TRBD1 (6 bases). V lost 9 bases and J 5 bases, leaving 16 bases between the germline ends. Per germline, CDR1 SGHAT and CDR2 FQDESV (reference sequence). This CDR3 is built from 13 residues. The CDR3 here is CASRSTGRTEAFF. CDR3 nucleotides: TGTGCCAGTCGGTCTACAGGGAGGACTGAAGCTTTCTTT.

A few counts support this clone. The chain employs TRBV4-1 and TRBJ2-1; TRBD1 matches 7 bases. Germline V gene sequence: CDR1 MGHRA, CDR2 YSYEKL. Germline trimming cut 1 base from V and 3 bases from J; bases unmatched to any gene: 6. CDR3 length: 16 amino acids. CDR3 coding DNA: TGCGCCAGCAGCCAAGGATACAGGGGTTTCTACAATGAGCAGTTCTTC. As protein: CASSQGYRGFYNEQFF.

The rearrangement uses TRBV2 and TRBJ1-2; perhaps TRBD1 as D (5 bases). V was trimmed by 7 bases and J by 4 bases, leaving 13 bases between them. Germline loops: CDR1 SNHLY, CDR2 FYNNEI. The CDR3 contains 13 residues. CDR3 amino acids: CASTTWGVYGYTF. The CDR3 nucleotides read TGTGCCAGCACGACCTGGGGGGTCTATGGCTACACCTTC.

This chain links TRBV7-3 with TRBJ2-7; 9 positions match TRBD1. Trimming took 4 bases from V and 5 from J; bases not matched to a gene: 6. Germline lookup yields CDR1 SGHTA and CDR2 FQGTGA. The CDR3 is 14 residues long. CDR3 amino acids: CASSSGQGHNEQYF. The CDR3 DNA reads TGTGCCAGCAGCTCGGGACAGGGCCACAACGAGCAGTACTTC.

The chain joins TRBV4-3 to TRBJ2-5; 7 bases align to TRBD2. The CDR3 runs to 16 residues. Germline CDR1 and CDR2: LGHNA and YSLEER. After removal of 7 bases from V and 5 bases from J, the junction contained 16 bases not matched to a gene. The CDR3 DNA reads TGCGCCAGCACCCCCGGTGTGGCGGGGGAGCCTGAGACCCAGTACTTC. As protein: CASTPGVAGEPETQYF.

This clone was observed a few times. The V gene is TRBV6-5, the J gene TRBJ1-3, with D unclear. Trimming stripped 2 bases from V and 0 bases from J, with 8 bases between. The CDR3 is 15 residues long. CDR1 and CDR2 (germline): MNHEY, SVGAGI. In nucleotides, the CDR3 is TGTGCCAGCAGTTACAGGCAGAGCTCTGGAAACACCATATATTTT. Translation: CASSYRQSSGNTIYF.

The rearrangement joins TRBV21-1 to TRBJ2-1; the listed D gene, TRBD1, was not tested against the DNA. TRBV21-1 is tagged as a pseudogene. CDR3 length: 13 amino acids. The chain's CDR3 is CASILTGYNEQFF. In nucleotides, the CDR3 is TGTGCCAGCATCCTCACAGGTTACAATGAGCAGTTCTTC.